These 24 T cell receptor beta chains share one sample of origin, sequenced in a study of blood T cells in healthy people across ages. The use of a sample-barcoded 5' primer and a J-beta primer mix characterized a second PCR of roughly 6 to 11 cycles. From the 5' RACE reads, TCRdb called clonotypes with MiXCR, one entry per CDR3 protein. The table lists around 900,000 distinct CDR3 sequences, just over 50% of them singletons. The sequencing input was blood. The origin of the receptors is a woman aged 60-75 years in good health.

DNA of the CDR3: TGCAGTGCCCTACGACAGCTGCATCAGCCCCAGCATTTT. This encodes CSALRQLHQPQHF. The rearrangement links TRBV20-1 to TRBJ1-5, with D possibly TRBD1 on 5 matching bases. Trimming took 6 bases from V and 5 from J, leaving 14 bases between them. Germline loops: CDR1 DFQATT, CDR2 SNEGSKA (reference sequence). This CDR3 comprises 13 residues.

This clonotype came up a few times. DNA of the CDR3: TGTGCCAGCGCGCTTGGGGAAAACACTGAAGCTTTCTTT. The encoded protein is CASALGENTEAFF. The chain carries TRBV27 and TRBJ1-1; D remains ambiguous. The CDR3 is 13 residues long. Germline V gives CDR1 MNHEY, CDR2 SMNVEV (reference sequence). Deletions cut 8 bases from V and 2 bases from J, with 12 bases between.

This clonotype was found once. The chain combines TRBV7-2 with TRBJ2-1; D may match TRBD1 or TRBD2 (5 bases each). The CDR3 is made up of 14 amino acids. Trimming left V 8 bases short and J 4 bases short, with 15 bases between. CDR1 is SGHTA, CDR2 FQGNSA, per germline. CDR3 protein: CASQGPRNYNEQFF. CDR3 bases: TGTGCCAGCCAGGGACCAAGAAATTACAATGAGCAGTTCTTC.

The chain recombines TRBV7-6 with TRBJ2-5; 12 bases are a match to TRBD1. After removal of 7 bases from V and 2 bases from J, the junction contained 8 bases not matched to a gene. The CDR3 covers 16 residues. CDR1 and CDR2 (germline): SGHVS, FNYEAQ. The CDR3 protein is CASNLRDRGLQETQYF. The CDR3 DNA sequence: TGTGCCAGCAACCTCCGGGACAGGGGGCTACAAGAGACCCAGTACTTC.

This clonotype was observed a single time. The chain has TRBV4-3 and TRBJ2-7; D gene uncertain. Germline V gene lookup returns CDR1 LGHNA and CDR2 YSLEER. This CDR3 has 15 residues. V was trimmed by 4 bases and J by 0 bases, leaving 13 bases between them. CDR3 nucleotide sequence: TGCGCCAGCAGCCGCCTCCGGGTCGCCTCCTACGAGCAGTACTTC. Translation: CASSRLRVASYEQYF.

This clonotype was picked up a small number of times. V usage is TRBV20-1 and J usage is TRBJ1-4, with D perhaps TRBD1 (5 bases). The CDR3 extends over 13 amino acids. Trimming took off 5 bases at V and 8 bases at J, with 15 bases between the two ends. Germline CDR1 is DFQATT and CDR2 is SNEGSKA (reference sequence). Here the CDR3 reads CSAYRKGYEKLFF. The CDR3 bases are TGCAGTGCTTACCGAAAGGGGTACGAAAAACTGTTTTTT.

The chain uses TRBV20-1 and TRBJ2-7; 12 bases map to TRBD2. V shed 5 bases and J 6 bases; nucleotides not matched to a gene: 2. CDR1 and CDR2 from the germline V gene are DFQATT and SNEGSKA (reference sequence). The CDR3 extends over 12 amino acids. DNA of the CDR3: TGCAGTGCTCGGACTAGCGGGGTCGAGCAGTACTTC. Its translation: CSARTSGVEQYF.

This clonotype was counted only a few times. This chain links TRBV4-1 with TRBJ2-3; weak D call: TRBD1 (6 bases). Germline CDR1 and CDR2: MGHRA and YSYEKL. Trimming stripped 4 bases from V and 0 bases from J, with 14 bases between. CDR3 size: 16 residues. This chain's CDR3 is CASSPLGTTSTDTQYF. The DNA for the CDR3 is TGCGCCAGCAGCCCCCTAGGGACAACTAGCACAGATACGCAGTATTTT.

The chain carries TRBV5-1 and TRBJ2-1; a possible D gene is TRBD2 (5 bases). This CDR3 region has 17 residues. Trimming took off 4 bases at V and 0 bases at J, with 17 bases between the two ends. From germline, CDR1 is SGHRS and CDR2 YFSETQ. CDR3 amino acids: CASSPLGSPSSYNEQFF. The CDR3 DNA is TGCGCCAGCAGCCCCCTGGGGAGTCCCAGCTCCTACAATGAGCAGTTCTTC.

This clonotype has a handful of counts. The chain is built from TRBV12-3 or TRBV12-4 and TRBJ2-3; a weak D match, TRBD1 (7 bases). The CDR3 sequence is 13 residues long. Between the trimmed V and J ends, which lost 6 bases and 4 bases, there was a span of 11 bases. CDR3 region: CASREGAPDTQYF. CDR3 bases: TGTGCCAGCAGGGAGGGGGCCCCAGATACGCAGTATTTT.

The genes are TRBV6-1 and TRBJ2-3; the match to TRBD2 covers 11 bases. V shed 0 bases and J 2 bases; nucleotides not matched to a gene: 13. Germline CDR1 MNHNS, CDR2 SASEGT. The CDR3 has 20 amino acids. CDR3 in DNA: TGTGCCAGCAGTGAAGCGCTCTTCCCATTAGCGGGAGGGTCCACAGATACGCAGTATTTT. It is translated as CASSEALFPLAGGSTDTQYF.

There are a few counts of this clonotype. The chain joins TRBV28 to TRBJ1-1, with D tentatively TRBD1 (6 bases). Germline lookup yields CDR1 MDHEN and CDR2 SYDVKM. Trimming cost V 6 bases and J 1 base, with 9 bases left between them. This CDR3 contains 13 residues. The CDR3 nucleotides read TGTGCCAGCAGGAGAGGGGGGAACACTGAAGCTTTCTTT. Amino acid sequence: CASRRGGNTEAFF.

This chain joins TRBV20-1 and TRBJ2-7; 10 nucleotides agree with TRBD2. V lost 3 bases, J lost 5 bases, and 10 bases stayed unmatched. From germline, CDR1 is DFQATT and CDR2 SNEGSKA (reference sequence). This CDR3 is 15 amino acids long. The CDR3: CSASLTLAGSNEQYF. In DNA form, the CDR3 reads TGCAGTGCTAGTCTGACACTAGCGGGATCTAACGAGCAGTACTTC.

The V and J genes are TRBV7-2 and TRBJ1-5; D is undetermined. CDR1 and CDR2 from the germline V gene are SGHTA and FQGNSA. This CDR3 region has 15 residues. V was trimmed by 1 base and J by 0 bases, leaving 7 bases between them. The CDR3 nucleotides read TGTGCCAGCAGCTTAGAGGCTGATAGCAATCAGCCCCAGCATTTT. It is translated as CASSLEADSNQPQHF.

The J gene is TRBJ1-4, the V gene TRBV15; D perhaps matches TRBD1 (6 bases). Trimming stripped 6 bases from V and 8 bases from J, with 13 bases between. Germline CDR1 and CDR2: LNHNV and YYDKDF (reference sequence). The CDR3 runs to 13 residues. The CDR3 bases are TGTGCCACCAGACAGGGAGTTCGGGAAAAACTGTTTTTT. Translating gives CATRQGVREKLFF.

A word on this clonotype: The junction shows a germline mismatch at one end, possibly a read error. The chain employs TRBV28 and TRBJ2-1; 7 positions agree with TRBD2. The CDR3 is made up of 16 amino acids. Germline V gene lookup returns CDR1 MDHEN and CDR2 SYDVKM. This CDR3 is CASSSPAGVGFNEQFF. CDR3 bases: TGTGCCAGCAGTTCCCCCGCGGGAGTAGGGTTCAATGAGCAGTTCTTT.

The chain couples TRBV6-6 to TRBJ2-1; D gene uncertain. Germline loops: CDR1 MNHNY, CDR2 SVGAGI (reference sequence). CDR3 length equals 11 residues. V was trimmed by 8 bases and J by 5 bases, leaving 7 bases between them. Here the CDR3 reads CASDPHNEQFF. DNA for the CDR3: TGTGCCAGCGACCCCCACAATGAGCAGTTCTTC.

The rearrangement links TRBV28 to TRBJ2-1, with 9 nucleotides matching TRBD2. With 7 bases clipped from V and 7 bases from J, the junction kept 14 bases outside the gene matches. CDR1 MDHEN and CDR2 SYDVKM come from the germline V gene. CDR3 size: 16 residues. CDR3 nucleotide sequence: TGTGCCAGCACCCACCTCACTAGCGGGTTGCGGAATGAGCAGTTCTTC. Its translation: CASTHLTSGLRNEQFF.

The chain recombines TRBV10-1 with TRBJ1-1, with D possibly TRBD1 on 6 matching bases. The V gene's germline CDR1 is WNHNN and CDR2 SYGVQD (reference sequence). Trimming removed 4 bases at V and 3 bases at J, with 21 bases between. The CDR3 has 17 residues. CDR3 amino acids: CASSGGGGSSWDTEAFF. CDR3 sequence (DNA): TGCGCCAGCAGTGGAGGAGGGGGATCGTCCTGGGACACTGAAGCTTTCTTT.

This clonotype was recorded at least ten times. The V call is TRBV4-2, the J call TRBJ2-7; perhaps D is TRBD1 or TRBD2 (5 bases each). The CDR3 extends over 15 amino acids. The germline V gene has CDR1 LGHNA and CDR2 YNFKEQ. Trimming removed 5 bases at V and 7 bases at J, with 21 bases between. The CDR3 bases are TGTGCCAGCAGCGACCGGGACGGTTACGTGGGGGAGCAGTACTTC. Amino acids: CASSDRDGYVGEQYF.

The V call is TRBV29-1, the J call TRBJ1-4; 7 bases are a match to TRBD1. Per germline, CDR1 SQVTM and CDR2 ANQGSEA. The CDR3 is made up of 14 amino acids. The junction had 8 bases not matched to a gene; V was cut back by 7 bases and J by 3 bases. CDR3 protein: CSGRNRGSNEKLFF. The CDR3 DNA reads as TGCAGCGGGCGCAACAGGGGCTCTAATGAAAAACTGTTTTTT.

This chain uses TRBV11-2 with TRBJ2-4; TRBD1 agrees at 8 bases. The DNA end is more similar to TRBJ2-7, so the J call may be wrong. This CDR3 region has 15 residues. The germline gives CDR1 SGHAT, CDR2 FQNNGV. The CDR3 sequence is CASSLVAQGVGEQYF. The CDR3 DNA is TGTGCCAGCAGCTTAGTTGCACAGGGGGTAGGCGAGCAGTACTTC.

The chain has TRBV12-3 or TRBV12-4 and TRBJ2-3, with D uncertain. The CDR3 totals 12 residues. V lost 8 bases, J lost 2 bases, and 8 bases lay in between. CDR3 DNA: TGTGCCAGCTGTTCATTCACAGATACGCAGTATTTT. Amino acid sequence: CASCSFTDTQYF.

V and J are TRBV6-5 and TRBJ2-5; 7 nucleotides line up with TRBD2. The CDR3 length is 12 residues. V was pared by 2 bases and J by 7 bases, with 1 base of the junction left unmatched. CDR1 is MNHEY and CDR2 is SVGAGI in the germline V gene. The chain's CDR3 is CASSYGGRTQYF. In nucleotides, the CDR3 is TGTGCCAGCAGTTACGGCGGGAGGACCCAGTACTTC.